This T cell receptor (beta chain) was identified in a study of blood T cell repertoires in COVID-19. In the study overall: Sites in the United States, Italy and Spain provided acute and convalescent COVID-19 samples. T cells, B-cell-depleted T cells, or PBMCs provided the cDNA or gDNA that served as material.

In the source study's methods: Estimation of nucleated cell counts was performed using reference gene primer amplification. TCRdb keeps only in-frame clones here, not all; method: immunoSEQ multiplex PCR. From that table come the V and J calls and clone size; the DNA was used to work out D and trimming. The table includes around 320,000 clones, around 88% detected once. This clone was seen only once. The V end was cut by 1 base, the J end by 6 bases, with 9 bases between. Looked up from germline, CDR1 is SGHTA and CDR2 is FQGNSA. The CDR3 runs 14 residues. The chain is built from TRBV7-2 and TRBJ2-2, with D tentatively TRBD2 (5 bases). The source of this sequence is a woman aged 30 to 39 who had recovered from COVID-19. The sequenced sample was peripheral blood. The CDR3 DNA is TGTGCCAGCAGCTTAGAGGCGGGTTCCGGGGAGCTGTTTTTT. Translating it yields CASSLEAGSGELFF.